The T cell receptor beta chain described here comes from a study of T-cell memory formation after mild COVID-19. At the level of the study: TCR clusters were mostly donor specific. General study points: Some clones that responded turned up in pre-infection memory, which suggests that cross-reactive memory joined in.

About this clonotype: Its antigen is unidentified.

The V end was cut by 7 bases, the J end by 1 base, with 13 bases between. The CDR3 covers 14 residues. Germline V gene data show CDR1 as MNHEY and CDR2 as SVGEGT. TCRdb fed the 5' RACE reads into MiXCR, producing one record per CDR3 protein. This sample yields approximately 410,000 distinct CDR3 sequences, of which roughly a quarter are seen a single time; about 12% belongs to the top ten. The TCR sequence derives from an adult woman who had mild COVID-19 (a few samples of this study predate the infection). Cell type and time point are not known. The chain uses TRBV6-2 or TRBV6-3 and TRBJ1-1; TRBD1 is a possible D gene (6 bases). Sequenced: PBMCs or a T cell subset sorted from them (not recorded which). The chain's CDR3 is CASTRGVRNTEAFF. DNA of the CDR3: TGTGCCAGCACCAGGGGCGTTCGGAACACTGAAGCTTTCTTT.